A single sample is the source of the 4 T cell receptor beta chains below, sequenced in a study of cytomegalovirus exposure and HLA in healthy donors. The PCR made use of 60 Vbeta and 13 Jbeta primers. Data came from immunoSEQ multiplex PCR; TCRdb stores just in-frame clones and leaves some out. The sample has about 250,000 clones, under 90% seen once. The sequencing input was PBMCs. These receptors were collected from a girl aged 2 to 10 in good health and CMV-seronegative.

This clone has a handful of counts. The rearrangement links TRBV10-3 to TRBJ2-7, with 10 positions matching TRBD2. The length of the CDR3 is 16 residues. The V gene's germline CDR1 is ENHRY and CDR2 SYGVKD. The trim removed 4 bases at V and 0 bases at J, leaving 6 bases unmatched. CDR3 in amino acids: CAISAPASGSSYEQYF. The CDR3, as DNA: TGTGCCATCAGTGCCCCGGCTAGCGGGAGCTCCTACGAGCAGTACTTC.

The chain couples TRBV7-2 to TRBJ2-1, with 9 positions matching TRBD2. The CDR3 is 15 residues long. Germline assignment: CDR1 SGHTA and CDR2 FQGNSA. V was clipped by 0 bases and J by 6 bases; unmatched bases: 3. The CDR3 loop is CASSLAGLAGNEQFF. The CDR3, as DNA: TGTGCCAGCAGCTTAGCGGGACTAGCAGGCAATGAGCAGTTCTTC.

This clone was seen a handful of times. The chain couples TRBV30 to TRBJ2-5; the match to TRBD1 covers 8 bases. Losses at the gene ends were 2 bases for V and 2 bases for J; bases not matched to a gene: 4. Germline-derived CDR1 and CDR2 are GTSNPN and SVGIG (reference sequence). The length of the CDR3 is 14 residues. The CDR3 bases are TGTGCCTGGAGTATTGGACAGGGACAAGAGACCCAGTACTTC. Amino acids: CAWSIGQGQETQYF.

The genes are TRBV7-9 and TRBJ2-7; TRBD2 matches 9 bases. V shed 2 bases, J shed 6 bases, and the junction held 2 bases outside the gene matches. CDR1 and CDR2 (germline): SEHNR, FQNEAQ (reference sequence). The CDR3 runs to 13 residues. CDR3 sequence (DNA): TGTGCCAGCAGCTTACTAGCGGGAAGCGAGCAGTACTTC. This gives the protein CASSLLAGSEQYF.